A selection of T cell receptor beta chains follows, all from one sample in a study of cytomegalovirus exposure and HLA in healthy donors. Profiling relied on immunoSEQ multiplex PCR, and the TCRdb table lists in-frame clones only, not all of them. The repertoire consists of 86,000 or so clones, with around 79% occurring once and the leading ten covering roughly 14%. The sample comprised PBMCs. Receptors were obtained from a woman aged 40 to 50 in good health and CMV-seropositive. Both conserved end residues are part of each CDR3. Fields, in order: clone size, D gene, J gene, V gene, CDR3 DNA, CDR3 protein. A D gene is named only where the DNA matches it firmly. Clone size, where shown, is once, few, many, or a class for clones that have expanded.

. | TRBD1 | TRBJ1-2 | TRBV28 | TGTGCCAGCAGTTCCCCGACAGGGAGAGGATATGGCTACACCTTC | CASSSPTGRGYGYTF
. | TRBD1 | TRBJ1-1 | TRBV18 | TGTGCCAGCTCACCAATCCCGGGACAGCCGAACACTGAAGCTTTCTTT | CASSPIPGQPNTEAFF
. | . | TRBJ1-4 | TRBV7-2 | TGTGCCAGCAGCTTAGGGGGGAGGAGTAATGAAAAACTGTTTTTT | CASSLGGRSNEKLFF
. | TRBD1 | TRBJ2-3 | TRBV7-3 | TGTGCCAGCAGCCCAGGGACAGGGTCAGATACGCAGTATTTT | CASSPGTGSDTQYF
. | . | TRBJ2-2 | TRBV25-1 | TGTGCCAGCAACAAGGGGGCCGGGGAGCTGTTTTTT | CASNKGAGELFF
. | TRBD1 | TRBJ1-1 | TRBV7-7 | TGTGCTAGCAGCTTGACAGGGTCCACTGAAGCTTTCTTT | CASSLTGSTEAFF
. | TRBD2 | TRBJ2-1 | TRBV6-1 | TGTGCCAGCAGTGAAGCGATCCTAAGCCAGCGGGGTGAGCAGTTCTTC | CASSEAILSQRGEQFF
. | . | TRBJ1-2 | TRBV28 | TGTGCCAGCAGCCCCCCAGGGGCCTATGGCTACACCTTC | CASSPPGAYGYTF
. | . | TRBJ2-5 | TRBV5-1 | TGCGCCAGCAGCTTGGGGGGGGTCCAAGAGACCCAGTACTTC | CASSLGGVQETQYF
. | . | TRBJ2-3 | TRBV9 | TGTGCCAGCAGCGTAGAGGGGGGGGGAGATACGCAGTATTTT | CASSVEGGGDTQYF
. | . | TRBJ1-2 | TRBV12-5 | TGTGCTAGTGGTCCCCCCGGGGGACCCTATGGCTACACCTTC | CASGPPGGPYGYTF
. | . | TRBJ1-5 | TRBV15 | TGTGCCACCAGCTTTGATCCATCGGGGGGCAATCAGCCCCAGCATTTT | CATSFDPSGGNQPQHF
. | TRBD2 | TRBJ2-7 | TRBV28 | TGTGCCAGCAGCCCACTAGCGGGAGGCCACCACGAGCAGTACTTC | CASSPLAGGHHEQYF
. | TRBD2 | TRBJ2-1 | TRBV19 | TGTGCCACCGCGACGACTAGCGGGGGGCCCGTCCTCTACAATGAGCAGTTCTTC | CATATTSGGPVLYNEQFF
once | . | TRBJ1-3 | TRBV19 | TGTGCCAGTAGTATTACGGGGTATGGAAACACCATATATTTT | CASSITGYGNTIYF
. | TRBD1 | TRBJ2-1 | TRBV6-6 | TGTGCCAGCAGCCTGACAGGGGAGTCCTACAATGAGCAGTTCTTC | CASSLTGESYNEQFF
few | TRBD1 | TRBJ2-1 | TRBV13 | TGTGCCAGCAGCCTTAGGGGGCCATCCACCAATGAGCAGTTCTTC | CASSLRGPSTNEQFF
. | TRBD1 | TRBJ2-7 | TRBV28 | TGTGCCAGCAGTTTCCGACAGGGGGGCGAGCAGTACTTC | CASSFRQGGEQYF
. | TRBD2 | TRBJ2-3 | TRBV7-7 | TGTGCTAGCAGCCTCTCTAGCGGGAGCTACGATACGCAGTATTTT | CASSLSSGSYDTQYF
few | TRBD2 | TRBJ2-1 | TRBV6-5 | TGTGCCAGCAGCCTCACGGGGGGTTACAATGAGCAGTTCTTC | CASSLTGGYNEQFF
. | TRBD1 | TRBJ1-4 | TRBV5-1 | TGCGCCAGCAGCTCCCAGGGGGCTGTAACTAATGAAAAACTGTTTTTT | CASSSQGAVTNEKLFF
. | TRBD2 | TRBJ2-3 | TRBV4-3 | TGCGCCAGCAGCCAAGAAAATCGGGGACCGAGTGGGCCGGGACTAGGCACAGATACGCAGTATTTT | CASSQENRGPSGPGLGTDTQYF
. | . | TRBJ1-1 | TRBV6-5 | TGTGCCAGCTCCCGGGGTACGAACACTGAAGCTTTCTTT | CASSRGTNTEAFF
. | . | TRBJ1-5 | TRBV19 | TGTGCCAGCAGGGTTTCGGGTGTTTTGCCCCAGCATTTT | CASRVSGVLPQHF
. | TRBD1 | TRBJ1-2 | TRBV2 | TGTGCCAGCAGCCTAGACAGGGCGCTCTATGGCTACACCTTC | CASSLDRALYGYTF
. | TRBD1 | TRBJ1-3 | TRBV6-1 | TGTGCCAGCAGGGGGACAGGGGAAGGAAACACCATATATTTT | CASRGTGEGNTIYF
. | TRBD1 | TRBJ1-5 | TRBV19 | TGTGCCAGTAGTATGGGGAAAGGGGGCTATCAGCCCCAGCATTTT | CASSMGKGGYQPQHF
. | . | TRBJ1-5 | TRBV19 | TGTGCCAGTCTCCAGCGGAGTAGCAATCAGCCCCAGCATTTT | CASLQRSSNQPQHF
. | TRBD1 | TRBJ1-4 | TRBV30 | TGTGCCTGGAGCGGACAGGGGGCAATGGGGGAAAAACTGTTTTTT | CAWSGQGAMGEKLFF
once | TRBD1 | TRBJ2-7 | TRBV4-3 | TGCGCCAGCAGCTACAGGGGCGAAGGGTACGAGCAGTACTTC | CASSYRGEGYEQYF
. | TRBD1 | TRBJ1-1 | TRBV28 | TGTGCCAGCGTGGACAGGGGATCCACTGAAGCTTTCTTT | CASVDRGSTEAFF
. | TRBD1 | TRBJ1-2 | TRBV19 | TGTGCCAGTAGTTCCCGCGGGGACAGCGCCGACTATGGCTACACCTTC | CASSSRGDSADYGYTF
. | . | TRBJ2-7 | TRBV29-1 | TGCAGCGTTGAAGAGTTCTACGAGCAGTACTTC | CSVEEFYEQYF
once | . | TRBJ1-1 | TRBV2 | TGTGCCAGCAGCCTAGGTCTGGAAGCTTTCTTT | CASSLGLEAFF
. | TRBD1 | TRBJ1-1 | TRBV2 | TGTGCCAGCAGGAAAACAGGGGCCGGTGAAGCTTTCTTT | CASRKTGAGEAFF
. | . | TRBJ2-5 | TRBV27 | TGTGCCAGCAGTTCCCCCGGGGGACAAGAGACCCAGTACTTC | CASSSPGGQETQYF
. | . | TRBJ1-2 | TRBV7-6 | TGTGCCAGCAGCTCAGGAGCGGCTAACTATGGCTACACCTTC | CASSSGAANYGYTF
. | TRBD2 | TRBJ2-5 | TRBV11-2 | TGTGCCAGCAGCTTATGGACTAGCGGGGGGGGAGAGACCCAGTACTTC | CASSLWTSGGGETQYF
. | . | TRBJ1-1 | TRBV19 | TGTGCCAGTAGTATAGGAGGGGGGGGCCCTGAAGCTTTCTTT | CASSIGGGGPEAFF
. | . | TRBJ2-1 | TRBV14 | TGTGCCAGCAGCCAAGGGCGGGGCAATGAGCAGTTCTTC | CASSQGRGNEQFF
. | TRBD2 | TRBJ2-1 | TRBV19 | TGTGCCAGTAGTATTGGGCTAGCGGGAGGGTGGGAAAACAATGAGCAGTTCTTC | CASSIGLAGGWENNEQFF
. | TRBD2 | TRBJ2-7 | TRBV5-4 | TGTGCCAGCAGCTTCGCGGGGCGGGGGGACCTCTACGAGCAGTACTTC | CASSFAGRGDLYEQYF
few | TRBD1 | TRBJ1-2 | TRBV18 | TGTGCCAGCTCACCAACGGACAGGGGGGACTATGGCTACACCTTC | CASSPTDRGDYGYTF
once | TRBD1 | TRBJ1-2 | TRBV5-1 | TGCGCCAGCACCGATAGGACAGGGATCGGCTACACCTTC | CASTDRTGIGYTF
. | . | TRBJ2-7 | TRBV7-9 | TGTGCCAGCAGCCCAACGGGAGCCTCCTCCTACGAGCAGTACTTC | CASSPTGASSYEQYF
few | . | TRBJ1-1 | TRBV25-1 | TGTGCCAGCAGTGATTCCGTGGTCGGCACTGAAGCTTTCTTT | CASSDSVVGTEAFF
. | TRBD1 | TRBJ2-1 | TRBV7-3 | TGTGCCAGCAGCAAATCCGGGACAGGGGTAGTGGATGTAAACAATGAGCAGTTCTTC | CASSKSGTGVVDVNNEQFF
. | TRBD2 | TRBJ2-3 | TRBV5-1 | TGCGCCAGCAGCCTTGGACTAGCGGGAGTCCTTTTCCCGGATACGCAGTATTTT | CASSLGLAGVLFPDTQYF
. | TRBD1 | TRBJ1-5 | TRBV7-9 | TGTGCCAGCTCAGGGGGGAATCAGCCCCAGCATTTT | CASSGGNQPQHF
few | TRBD1 | TRBJ1-5 | TRBV28 | TGTGCCAGCAGTTTATCGGGACAGGGTAATCAGCCCCAGCATTTT | CASSLSGQGNQPQHF
. | TRBD1 | TRBJ2-4 | TRBV6-6 | TGTGCCAGCAGTTACGGACAGGGGAACATTCAGTACTTC | CASSYGQGNIQYF
. | TRBD1 | TRBJ2-7 | TRBV10-3 | TGTGCCACCCGGTGGGCACAGGGGTCTCTTTTGGACGAGCAGTACTTC | CATRWAQGSLLDEQYF
. | . | TRBJ2-1 | TRBV5-1 | TGCGCCAGCAGCCAAAAAGGCGGGACAGCTGAGTTCTTC | CASSQKGGTAEFF